This TCR beta chain was identified during a study of T-cell reconstitution after alpha-beta-depleted transplantation in children. Whole-study results and caveats: It was surviving recipient T cells and thymic progenitors that gave some patients high TCRbeta diversity at day 60. By about two months after transplant, alpha-beta T cells reportedly arose from several hundred graft clones that had expanded. T-cell counts and diversity were attributed mostly to newly produced T cells one year after transplant.

This CDR3 contains 14 residues. J lost 6 bases, V lost 3 bases, and 6 bases had no gene match. The germline gives CDR1 DFQATT, CDR2 SNEGSKA (reference sequence). This clonotype was observed a few times. Its antigen is currently unknown. The library targeted TCRbeta and was prepared with unique molecular identifiers. One entry per CDR3 protein, called by TCRdb with MiXCR from the PCR reads. There are 80,000 to 100,000 distinct CDR3 sequences in the sample; around a quarter occur only once, and over 20% lies in the top ten. The V gene is TRBV20-1, the J gene TRBJ2-2; 8 nucleotides align to TRBD1. The material was PBMCs, obtained before TCRalphabeta/CD19-depleted stem cell transplant. The source is a boy between 2 and 15 years old with acute lymphoblastic leukemia, due to receive a stem cell transplant. The CDR3 loop reads CSASPVTGAGELFF. CDR3 DNA: TGCAGTGCTAGTCCGGTGACAGGGGCCGGGGAGCTGTTTTTT.